This T cell receptor beta chain was sequenced in a study of cytomegalovirus exposure and HLA in healthy donors. Trimming cost V 0 bases and J 0 bases, with 9 bases left between them. The CDR3 covers 16 residues. The V gene's germline CDR1 is LNHNV and CDR2 YYDKDF (reference sequence). PCR primers comprised 60 Vbeta and 13 Jbeta primers. Measured with immunoSEQ multiplex PCR; TCRdb has only the in-frame clones, and not every one. The table has some 200,000 clones, 80% to 85% seen once. With regard to this clone: Its antigen is unknown.

Study-wide points: DRB1 showed the most TCR associations and HLA-C the fewest in a later analysis, as rates varied by HLA locus. In a later analysis, donors in an Asian-associated ancestry cluster reportedly had fewer N-insertions in productive TCRs than the cohort mean. Of the V segments, some could not be distinguished, including TRBV6-2 and TRBV6-3, and were excluded.

Donors were nominally healthy when sampled, though unrecorded immune exposures were likely. The rearrangement uses TRBV15 and TRBJ1-3; D gene unclear. The TCR sequence derives from a woman between 50 and 59 years old in good health and CMV-seropositive. The sequencing input was PBMCs. The DNA of the CDR3 is TGTGCCACCAGCAGAGAGATCAGTATCTCTGGAAACACCATATATTTT. This translates into CATSREISISGNTIYF.